This T cell receptor beta chain is drawn from a study of identical twins. Regarding the study as a whole: In cord blood, abundant beta clonotypes had fewer insertions; memory showed no trend.

CDR3 length: 15 residues. The germline CDR1 and CDR2 sequences are SGHAT and FQNNGV. Trimming stripped 5 bases from V and 4 bases from J, with 15 bases between. MiXCR was run by TCRdb on the 5' RACE reads, yielding one entry per CDR3 protein. The table has about 190,000 distinct CDR3 sequences, roughly 15% seen once. A note on this clonotype: As yet, its antigen is unknown.

The same specimen was also included in a second study, on T cells expressing NK-cell markers. From that paper: Several of the experiments relied on an anti-gamma-delta TCR antibody so that only alpha-beta TCR T cells were sorted. Among CD8+ T cells from 5 to 7 donors, dominant NKG2C+ clonotypes accounted for roughly 1.0-7.0%. The study found these clonotypes also leading the CD3+CD56-NKG2C+ fraction in a few donors.

The specimen was CD8+ T cells sorted from blood. This chain links TRBV11-2 with TRBJ1-5; D is perhaps TRBD1 (6 bases). The clonotype was recovered from a woman between 18 and 29 years old in good health. This CDR3 is CASSISGANNQPQHF. The DNA for the CDR3 is TGTGCCAGCAGCATTTCAGGGGCGAATAATCAGCCCCAGCATTTT.